Listed below are T cell receptor beta chains from one sample, sequenced in a study of OX40 agonist ivuxolimab in advanced cancers. TCRdb keeps only in-frame clones here, not all; method: immunoSEQ multiplex PCR. Among more than 60,000 clones listed, 84% were seen once. This sample comprised CD4+ or CD8+ T cells sorted from blood, obtained in a trial of the OX40 agonist ivuxolimab. Receptor source: an adult with an advanced solid tumor such as melanoma, head and neck, liver or kidney cancer. The CDR3 runs from the conserved cysteine through the conserved F or W. Each record gives: J gene, clone size, D gene, V gene, CDR3 protein, CDR3 DNA. A D gene is named only where the DNA matches it firmly. Clone sizes are given selectively: once, few, many, or a class where the clone is expanded.

j_call: TRBJ2-2
clone_size: once
d_call: TRBD1
v_call: TRBV2
cdr3_aa: CASTPRTGASGELFF
cdr3_nt: TGTGCCAGCACTCCTCGGACAGGGGCCAGCGGGGAGCTGTTTTTT

j_call: TRBJ1-2
clone_size: -
d_call: -
v_call: TRBV6-1
cdr3_aa: CASSDIKNYGYTF
cdr3_nt: TGTGCCAGCAGTGACATTAAGAACTATGGCTACACCTTC

j_call: TRBJ2-7
clone_size: -
d_call: TRBD1
v_call: TRBV18
cdr3_aa: CASSPTGGGEQYF
cdr3_nt: TGTGCCAGCTCACCGACAGGGGGCGGAGAGCAGTACTTC

j_call: TRBJ2-1
clone_size: -
d_call: -
v_call: TRBV7-3
cdr3_aa: CASSLNAGNEQFF
cdr3_nt: TGTGCCAGCAGCTTAAATGCCGGGAATGAGCAGTTCTTC

j_call: TRBJ1-6
clone_size: few
d_call: TRBD1
v_call: TRBV7-9
cdr3_aa: CASSLLGQGNSPLHF
cdr3_nt: TGTGCCAGCAGCTTATTGGGACAGGGAAATTCACCCCTCCACTTT

j_call: TRBJ2-1
clone_size: once
d_call: TRBD2
v_call: TRBV6-4
cdr3_aa: CASSVSGGPYNEQFF
cdr3_nt: TGTGCCAGCAGTGTTAGCGGGGGCCCCTACAATGAGCAGTTCTTC

j_call: TRBJ2-7
clone_size: -
d_call: -
v_call: TRBV18
cdr3_aa: CASSLGSYEQYF
cdr3_nt: TGTGCCAGCTCCTTGGGGAGCTACGAGCAGTACTTC

j_call: TRBJ2-7
clone_size: -
d_call: TRBD1
v_call: TRBV19
cdr3_aa: CASRRTGRGSYEQYF
cdr3_nt: TGTGCCAGTAGGCGGACAGGTAGGGGCTCCTACGAGCAGTACTTC

j_call: TRBJ1-4
clone_size: few
d_call: -
v_call: TRBV4-2
cdr3_aa: CASSPLDQPSEKLFF
cdr3_nt: TGTGCCAGCAGCCCGCTTGACCAACCCTCCGAAAAACTGTTTTTT

j_call: TRBJ1-5
clone_size: -
d_call: -
v_call: TRBV18
cdr3_aa: CASSPLGTYQPQHF
cdr3_nt: TGTGCCAGCTCACCACTCGGGACTTATCAGCCCCAGCATTTT

j_call: TRBJ1-1
clone_size: -
d_call: TRBD1
v_call: TRBV5-4
cdr3_aa: CASSPSTGGSGTEAFF
cdr3_nt: TGTGCCAGCAGCCCCTCGACAGGGGGCAGCGGCACTGAAGCTTTCTTT

j_call: TRBJ1-1
clone_size: -
d_call: -
v_call: TRBV10-2
cdr3_aa: CASSISQGPNTEAFF
cdr3_nt: TGCGCCAGCAGTATTTCCCAGGGACCCAACACTGAAGCTTTCTTT

j_call: TRBJ1-2
clone_size: -
d_call: TRBD1
v_call: TRBV28
cdr3_aa: CASSQTGGNYGYTF
cdr3_nt: TGTGCCAGCAGTCAAACAGGGGGCAACTATGGCTACACCTTC

j_call: TRBJ1-2
clone_size: -
d_call: -
v_call: TRBV28
cdr3_aa: CASGGSPRAYGYTF
cdr3_nt: TGTGCCTCTGGAGGTAGTCCTCGGGCCTATGGCTACACCTTC

j_call: TRBJ1-1
clone_size: -
d_call: -
v_call: TRBV10-3
cdr3_aa: CAISVGTMGGGGHTEAFF
cdr3_nt: TGTGCCATCAGTGTGGGTACGATGGGGGGTGGGGGACACACTGAAGCTTTCTTT

j_call: TRBJ2-5
clone_size: -
d_call: -
v_call: TRBV4-2
cdr3_aa: CASSQDIQGETQYF
cdr3_nt: TGTGCCAGCAGCCAAGATATTCAGGGAGAGACCCAGTACTTC

j_call: TRBJ1-2
clone_size: -
d_call: TRBD1
v_call: TRBV4-2
cdr3_aa: CASSRDLPISGQNEYGYTF
cdr3_nt: TGTGCCAGCAGCCGGGACCTCCCAATCTCGGGACAGAACGAATATGGCTACACCTTC

j_call: TRBJ2-7
clone_size: -
d_call: -
v_call: TRBV5-1
cdr3_aa: CASSLAIFQGNYEQYF
cdr3_nt: TGCGCCAGCAGCTTGGCCATCTTCCAAGGGAACTACGAGCAGTACTTC

j_call: TRBJ2-1
clone_size: -
d_call: TRBD2
v_call: TRBV9
cdr3_aa: CASSANFIAGGPVYNEQFF
cdr3_nt: TGTGCCAGCAGCGCCAATTTTATAGCGGGGGGGCCTGTCTACAATGAGCAGTTCTTC

j_call: TRBJ1-2
clone_size: -
d_call: -
v_call: TRBV28
cdr3_aa: CASSSRTPVNYGYTF
cdr3_nt: TGTGCCAGCAGTTCCCGGACGCCAGTTAACTATGGCTACACCTTC

j_call: TRBJ1-5
clone_size: -
d_call: -
v_call: TRBV19
cdr3_aa: CASSIGGSSSNQPQHF
cdr3_nt: TGTGCCAGTAGTATTGGGGGATCGTCTAGCAATCAGCCCCAGCATTTT

j_call: TRBJ1-5
clone_size: -
d_call: TRBD1
v_call: TRBV19
cdr3_aa: CASSISSTGGNQPQHF
cdr3_nt: TGTGCCAGTAGTATATCATCGACAGGGGGAAATCAGCCCCAGCATTTT

j_call: TRBJ2-7
clone_size: -
d_call: -
v_call: TRBV15
cdr3_aa: CATSREKGSYEQYF
cdr3_nt: TGTGCCACCAGCAGAGAGAAAGGCTCCTACGAGCAGTACTTC

j_call: TRBJ2-3
clone_size: -
d_call: -
v_call: TRBV6-5
cdr3_aa: CASSSGSTDTQYF
cdr3_nt: TGTGCCAGCAGTTCCGGATCCACAGATACGCAGTATTTT

j_call: TRBJ2-2
clone_size: -
d_call: -
v_call: TRBV6-1
cdr3_aa: CASSELWGDGELFF
cdr3_nt: TGTGCCAGCAGTGAATTATGGGGGGACGGGGAGCTGTTTTTT

j_call: TRBJ1-1
clone_size: -
d_call: TRBD1
v_call: TRBV6-5
cdr3_aa: CAVQGAPGAAFF
cdr3_nt: TGTGCCGTTCAGGGGGCGCCGGGCGCAGCTTTCTTT

j_call: TRBJ2-7
clone_size: -
d_call: -
v_call: TRBV6-1
cdr3_aa: CASAPGSSYEQYF
cdr3_nt: TGTGCCAGCGCGCCAGGGAGCTCCTACGAGCAGTACTTC

j_call: TRBJ2-3
clone_size: once
d_call: TRBD1
v_call: TRBV14
cdr3_aa: CASSQERQGKQYF
cdr3_nt: TGTGCCAGCAGCCAAGAGAGACAGGGGAAGCAGTATTTT

j_call: TRBJ1-1
clone_size: -
d_call: -
v_call: TRBV28
cdr3_aa: CASSQMFIRVGAEAFF
cdr3_nt: TGTGCCAGCAGTCAGATGTTTATCAGGGTTGGGGCTGAAGCTTTCTTT

j_call: TRBJ1-5
clone_size: -
d_call: -
v_call: TRBV15
cdr3_aa: CATSSKDTPQHF
cdr3_nt: TGTGCCACCAGCAGTAAGGACACGCCCCAGCATTTT

j_call: TRBJ2-3
clone_size: once
d_call: TRBD2
v_call: TRBV7-8
cdr3_aa: CASSLERGRDTQYF
cdr3_nt: TGTGCCAGCAGCTTAGAGCGGGGGAGAGATACGCAGTATTTT

j_call: TRBJ2-7
clone_size: -
d_call: -
v_call: TRBV5-1
cdr3_aa: CASSAEYEQYF
cdr3_nt: TGCGCCAGCAGCGCGGAATACGAGCAGTACTTC

j_call: TRBJ2-2
clone_size: -
d_call: -
v_call: TRBV10-3
cdr3_aa: CAISVGLNTGELFF
cdr3_nt: TGTGCCATCAGTGTTGGCCTGAACACCGGGGAGCTGTTTTTT

j_call: TRBJ1-2
clone_size: -
d_call: -
v_call: TRBV6-1
cdr3_aa: CASSALSAGAGYGYTF
cdr3_nt: TGTGCCAGCAGTGCACTTAGCGCGGGGGCTGGGTATGGCTACACCTTC

j_call: TRBJ1-5
clone_size: few
d_call: -
v_call: TRBV19
cdr3_aa: CASSTGTREHF
cdr3_nt: TGTGCCAGTAGTACCGGGACAAGAGAGCATTTT

j_call: TRBJ1-3
clone_size: -
d_call: -
v_call: TRBV4-2
cdr3_aa: CASSQDPLAGGNTIYF
cdr3_nt: TGTGCCAGCAGCCAAGATCCTCTGGCAGGGGGAAACACCATATATTTT

j_call: TRBJ1-2
clone_size: -
d_call: TRBD1
v_call: TRBV5-4
cdr3_aa: CASSLGDRGWGYTF
cdr3_nt: TGTGCCAGCAGCTTGGGGGACAGGGGTTGGGGCTACACCTTC

j_call: TRBJ1-5
clone_size: -
d_call: -
v_call: TRBV4-1
cdr3_aa: CASSLEEVNQPQHF
cdr3_nt: TGCGCCAGCAGCCTTGAGGAGGTCAATCAGCCCCAGCATTTT

j_call: TRBJ2-3
clone_size: -
d_call: -
v_call: TRBV6-6
cdr3_aa: CASGGRTDTQYF
cdr3_nt: TGTGCCAGCGGGGGGCGCACAGATACGCAGTATTTT

j_call: TRBJ2-3
clone_size: once
d_call: -
v_call: TRBV7-3
cdr3_aa: CASSLRGVYTDTQYF
cdr3_nt: TGTGCCAGCAGCTTAAGGGGGGTCTACACAGATACGCAGTATTTT

j_call: TRBJ2-5
clone_size: few
d_call: -
v_call: TRBV28
cdr3_aa: CASSFSRGPQETQYF
cdr3_nt: TGTGCCAGCAGTTTCTCACGCGGGCCCCAAGAGACCCAGTACTTC

j_call: TRBJ1-1
clone_size: -
d_call: -
v_call: TRBV2
cdr3_aa: CASRRDQNAEAFF
cdr3_nt: TGTGCCAGCAGAAGGGATCAAAACGCTGAAGCTTTCTTT

j_call: TRBJ2-1
clone_size: -
d_call: -
v_call: TRBV6-5
cdr3_aa: CASSTSGASYNEQFF
cdr3_nt: TGTGCCAGCAGTACTTCAGGGGCCTCCTACAATGAGCAGTTCTTC

j_call: TRBJ1-6
clone_size: -
d_call: TRBD1
v_call: TRBV2
cdr3_aa: CASSLQGTAWSPLHF
cdr3_nt: TGTGCCAGCAGCCTACAGGGGACGGCGTGGTCACCCCTCCACTTT

j_call: TRBJ1-6
clone_size: -
d_call: TRBD1
v_call: TRBV5-1
cdr3_aa: CASSWGPTGNNSPLHF
cdr3_nt: TGCGCCAGCAGCTGGGGTCCGACAGGGAATAATTCACCCCTCCACTTT

j_call: TRBJ1-2
clone_size: -
d_call: -
v_call: TRBV28
cdr3_aa: CASRKVGGTNYGYTF
cdr3_nt: TGTGCCAGCAGGAAGGTGGGGGGAACCAACTATGGCTACACCTTC

j_call: TRBJ2-4
clone_size: -
d_call: -
v_call: TRBV21-1
cdr3_aa: CASSLTAGAKNIQYF
cdr3_nt: TGTGCCAGCAGTCTAACGGCGGGGGCCAAAAACATTCAGTACTTC

j_call: TRBJ1-2
clone_size: -
d_call: -
v_call: TRBV7-2
cdr3_aa: CASSQDGNYGYTF
cdr3_nt: TGTGCCAGCAGCCAAGACGGTAACTATGGCTACACCTTC

j_call: TRBJ1-1
clone_size: once
d_call: TRBD1
v_call: TRBV10-3
cdr3_aa: CATRQGAVNTEAFF
cdr3_nt: TGTGCCACTAGACAGGGGGCTGTGAACACTGAAGCTTTCTTT

j_call: TRBJ2-5
clone_size: -
d_call: -
v_call: TRBV6-1
cdr3_aa: CASSEVLGVRETQYF
cdr3_nt: TGTGCCAGCAGTGAAGTTTTGGGGGTCCGGGAGACCCAGTACTTC

j_call: TRBJ2-3
clone_size: -
d_call: -
v_call: TRBV9
cdr3_aa: CASSARPLTAPRAAPDTQYF
cdr3_nt: TGTGCCAGCAGCGCGAGACCCCTCACAGCCCCTAGGGCCGCCCCAGATACGCAGTATTTT

j_call: TRBJ1-2
clone_size: -
d_call: -
v_call: TRBV6-1
cdr3_aa: CASSETGNYGYTF
cdr3_nt: TGTGCCAGCAGTGAGACGGGAAACTATGGCTACACCTTC

j_call: TRBJ2-1
clone_size: -
d_call: TRBD2
v_call: TRBV2
cdr3_aa: CASSAGGLGTTGEQFF
cdr3_nt: TGTGCCAGCAGTGCGGGCGGCCTCGGGACTACAGGCGAGCAGTTCTTC

j_call: TRBJ2-1
clone_size: -
d_call: -
v_call: TRBV11-3
cdr3_aa: CASSLDLTVSYNEQFF
cdr3_nt: TGTGCCAGCAGCTTAGATTTGACAGTTTCCTACAATGAGCAGTTCTTC

j_call: TRBJ2-7
clone_size: few
d_call: -
v_call: TRBV6-5
cdr3_aa: CASSPPGQGVRYF
cdr3_nt: TGTGCCAGCAGCCCCCCCGGCCAGGGTGTGCGGTACTTC

j_call: TRBJ1-2
clone_size: -
d_call: TRBD1
v_call: TRBV10-3
cdr3_aa: CAISPGQKGGYTF
cdr3_nt: TGTGCCATCAGCCCGGGACAGAAAGGGGGCTACACCTTC

j_call: TRBJ2-3
clone_size: -
d_call: -
v_call: TRBV6-1
cdr3_aa: CASSEALQNTQYF
cdr3_nt: TGTGCCAGCAGTGAAGCGCTTCAAAATACGCAGTATTTT

j_call: TRBJ1-3
clone_size: -
d_call: -
v_call: TRBV6-6
cdr3_aa: CASNLNRPNLGNTIYF
cdr3_nt: TGTGCCAGCAATTTAAACAGGCCGAATCTGGGAAACACCATATATTTT

j_call: TRBJ1-1
clone_size: many
d_call: TRBD1
v_call: TRBV19
cdr3_aa: CASSIVNRGSTEAFF
cdr3_nt: TGTGCCAGTAGTATAGTTAACAGGGGGAGTACTGAAGCTTTCTTT

j_call: TRBJ1-1
clone_size: -
d_call: -
v_call: TRBV19
cdr3_aa: CASRKGVENTEAFF
cdr3_nt: TGTGCCAGTAGGAAGGGTGTGGAGAACACTGAAGCTTTCTTT